These 22 T cell receptor beta chains share one sample of origin, sequenced in a study of T cell changes during pregnancy in multiple sclerosis (dated by TCRdb to the late 2010s). The library was generated by the immunoSEQ multiplex PCR assay. TCRdb carries this immuneACCESS record with in-frame sequences only. Its versions omit some clonotypes, under half of them owing to an unresolved V gene in the studies checked, with the rest unexplained. The sample records about 56,000 clones, over 75% of which are singletons. In total, the top ten clones hold approximately 2% of the sample. This material consisted of peripheral blood, taken after pregnancy. The receptors derive from a female donor with multiple sclerosis, enrolled in a pregnancy study.

V usage is TRBV9 and J usage is TRBJ2-1; 8 nucleotides match TRBD1. The length of the CDR3 is 16 residues. The V and J ends lost 5 bases and 10 bases, in that order; junction bases with no gene match: 17. From germline, CDR1 is SGDLS and CDR2 YYNGEE. The CDR3 spells CASSARGQGAIGEQFF. CDR3 sequence (DNA): TGTGCCAGCAGTGCAAGAGGTCAGGGGGCTATTGGGGAGCAGTTCTTC.

This clone was picked up a small number of times. V gene TRBV19 combines with J gene TRBJ1-1; D not resolved. V was shortened by 7 bases and J by 3 bases, with 15 bases between the two germline ends. The CDR3 length is 14 residues. From germline, CDR1 is LNHDA and CDR2 SQIVND (reference sequence). In DNA form, the CDR3 reads TGTGCCAGTACCCCGTCCTACAGTTACACTGAAGCTTTCTTT. This codes for CASTPSYSYTEAFF. Filled out from reference TRBV19 and TRBJ1-1, the complete variable domain reads DGGITQSPKYLFRKEGQNVTLSCEQNLNHDAMYWYRQDPGQGLRLIYYSQIVNDFQKGDIAEGYSVSREKKESFPLTVTSAQKNPTAFYLCASTPSYSYTEAFFGQGTRLTVV.

The chain employs TRBV28 and TRBJ1-2; the match to TRBD1 covers 8 bases. V lost 6 bases, J lost 8 bases, and 11 bases stayed unmatched. Per the germline V gene, CDR1 is MDHEN and CDR2 is SYDVKM. This CDR3 contains 14 residues. The CDR3 reads CASRARGQLGGYTF. In nucleotides, the CDR3 is TGTGCCAGCAGAGCCAGGGGGCAATTAGGGGGCTACACCTTC.

The J gene is TRBJ1-2, the V gene TRBV5-1; no clear D. The CDR3 totals 16 residues. Trimming removed 4 bases at V and 8 bases at J, with 24 bases between. Germline V gene sequence: CDR1 SGHRS, CDR2 YFSETQ. The CDR3 loop reads CASSLPPGSSTRGYTF. For the CDR3, the DNA is TGCGCCAGCAGCCTCCCTCCGGGATCTTCAACGAGAGGCTACACCTTC.

This sequence joins TRBV4-1 and TRBJ2-3; D is perhaps TRBD2 (6 bases). Germline CDR1 MGHRA, CDR2 YSYEKL. The CDR3 runs 18 residues. V was cut by 4 bases and J by 0 bases, with 20 bases left in between. The CDR3 DNA reads TGCGCCAGCAGCCCCCGGGAGACACAGCGCACTAGCACAGATACGCAGTATTTT. It is translated as CASSPRETQRTSTDTQYF.

This chain links TRBV11-3 with TRBJ1-2, with 7 bases that match TRBD1. Germline CDR1 is SGHNT and CDR2 is YENEEA. V gave up 6 bases and J gave up 8 bases; unmatched junction bases: 15. The CDR3 covers 15 residues. In DNA, the CDR3 is TGTGCCAGCAGAGCCCGAGCAGGGGGTGCGGGGGGCTACACCTTC. This translates into CASRARAGGAGGYTF.

CDR3 sequence reads: CASSLFLPMGRNQPQHF. In DNA form, the CDR3 reads TGTGCCAGCAGTTTATTTCTGCCGATGGGCAGGAATCAGCCCCAGCATTTT. The V gene is TRBV27, the J gene TRBJ1-5; no clear D gene. The V and J ends lost 1 base and 4 bases respectively, with 17 bases between them. This CDR3 region has 17 residues. Germline loops: CDR1 MNHEY, CDR2 SMNVEV (reference sequence).

This clone has just a few counts. This chain uses TRBV6-1 with TRBJ1-2, with D maybe TRBD1 (6 bases). Germline values: CDR1 MNHNS, CDR2 SASEGT. V gave up 3 bases and J gave up 7 bases, with 12 bases separating them. This CDR3 is built from 13 residues. The CDR3 DNA follows: TGTGCCAGCAGTGACAACAGGGCCGGTGGCTACACCTTC. Its protein is CASSDNRAGGYTF.

The chain employs TRBV6-1 and TRBJ2-7; D gene uncertain. V lost 3 bases and J lost 4, with 4 bases in between. Germline lookup yields CDR1 MNHNS and CDR2 SASEGT. This CDR3 has 11 residues. The CDR3 DNA follows: TGTGCCAGCAGTGATCGGTACGAGCAGTACTTC. Its translation is CASSDRYEQYF.

This sequence joins TRBV18 and TRBJ2-3; 7 positions match TRBD1. V dropped 6 bases and J dropped 2; count of bases not matched to a gene: 5. This CDR3 region has 14 residues. The V gene's germline CDR1 is KGHSH and CDR2 LQKENI. CDR3 residues: CASSDRVSTDTQYF. The CDR3, as DNA: TGTGCCAGCTCCGACAGGGTGTCCACAGATACGCAGTATTTT.

The chain combines TRBV18 with TRBJ1-2; no firm D call. Germline CDR1 is KGHSH and CDR2 is LQKENI. This CDR3 has 15 amino acids. V lost 3 bases, J lost 2 bases, and 13 bases lay in between. The CDR3 DNA reads as TGTGCCAGCTCACCCGGTAATGGGCTGAACTATGGCTACACCTTC. The encoded protein is CASSPGNGLNYGYTF.

This sequence joins TRBV5-5 and TRBJ2-3; D perhaps matches TRBD2 (5 bases). The CDR3 is made up of 14 amino acids. Germline CDR1 reads SGHKS; CDR2 reads YYEKEE (reference sequence). The V end lost 10 bases, the J end lost 4 bases, and 19 bases lay between the germline ends. CDR3 coding DNA: TGTGCCTCCATGGACGCGGGCGCGGCAGATACGCAGTATTTT. Translating it yields CASMDAGAADTQYF.

The CDR3 sequence: CASSTPLGQGARGYTF. In nucleotides, the CDR3 is TGTGCCAGTAGCACTCCCCTAGGGCAGGGGGCGAGGGGCTACACCTTC. V is TRBV19 and J is TRBJ1-2, with TRBD1 identical over 8 bases. The CDR3 has 16 amino acids. Looked up from germline, CDR1 is LNHDA and CDR2 is SQIVND (reference sequence). After removal of 6 bases from V and 8 bases from J, the junction contained 17 bases not matched to a gene.

The chain recombines TRBV19 with TRBJ1-2; perhaps TRBD1 as D (6 bases). Germline CDR1 is LNHDA and CDR2 is SQIVND (reference sequence). This CDR3 contains 12 residues. V shed 4 bases and J shed 8 bases, with 11 bases lying between them. The CDR3 is CASSNRVYGYTF. CDR3 nucleotide sequence: TGTGCCAGTAGTAACAGGGTTTACGGCTACACCTTC.

This sequence joins TRBV19 and TRBJ2-5; TRBD1 agrees at 9 bases. From germline, CDR1 is LNHDA and CDR2 SQIVND (reference sequence). V lost 3 bases and J lost 5; bases outside the gene matches: 7. This CDR3 is built from 15 residues. CDR3 region: CASSMENRGHETQYF. CDR3 sequence (DNA): TGTGCCAGTAGTATGGAGAACAGGGGGCACGAGACCCAGTACTTC.

J is TRBJ1-2 and V is TRBV9, with 7 bases aligning to TRBD1. The CDR3 loop spans 15 amino acids. Germline CDR1 and CDR2: SGDLS and YYNGEE. J gave up 8 bases and V 0 bases, and 10 bases lay outside the gene matches. This CDR3 reads CASSVEPQGGVGYTF. CDR3 in DNA: TGTGCCAGCAGCGTAGAACCGCAGGGGGGAGTAGGCTACACCTTC.

The V call is TRBV2, the J call TRBJ1-1; D is unresolved. Between the trimmed V and J ends, which lost 5 bases and 2 bases, there was a span of 12 bases. This CDR3 spans 14 amino acids. CDR1 and CDR2 (germline): SNHLY, FYNNEI. CDR3 in DNA: TGTGCCAGCAGTACGGAGACGGGAAACACTGAAGCTTTCTTT. It yields the protein CASSTETGNTEAFF.

The V and J genes are TRBV5-1 and TRBJ1-1, with 7 bases fitting TRBD1. V dropped 0 bases and J dropped 6; count of bases not matched to a gene: 11. The CDR3 contains 16 residues. The germline V gene has CDR1 SGHRS and CDR2 YFSETQ. In DNA, the CDR3 is TGCGCCAGCAGCTTGGACTCACAGGGGACTGGGGCTGAAGCTTTCTTT. This codes for CASSLDSQGTGAEAFF. The variable domain in full, completed from reference TRBV5-1 and TRBJ1-1, reads KAGVTQTPRYLIKTRGQQVTLSCSPISGHRSVSWYQQTPGQGLQFLFEYFSETQRNKGNFPGRFSGRQFSNSRSEMNVSTLELGDSALYLCASSLDSQGTGAEAFFGQGTRLTVV.

The V and J genes are TRBV9 and TRBJ2-1, with D perhaps matching TRBD2 (7 bases). The V end lost 4 bases, the J end lost 10 bases, and 18 bases lay between the germline ends. CDR1 and CDR2 (germline): SGDLS, YYNGEE. The CDR3 has 14 amino acids. The CDR3 reads CASSFPSGGGEQFF. CDR3 bases: TGTGCCAGCAGCTTCCCAAGTGGGGGGGGCGAGCAGTTCTTC. The full variable domain, rest sourced from reference TRBV9 and TRBJ2-1, is DSGVTQTPKHLITATGQRVTLRCSPRSGDLSVYWYQQSLDQGLQFLIQYYNGEERAKGNILERFSAQQFPDLHSELNLSSLELGDSALYFCASSFPSGGGEQFFGPGTRLTVL.

The J gene is TRBJ2-3, the V gene TRBV5-6, with 12 bases that match TRBD2. Germline V gene lookup returns CDR1 SGHDT and CDR2 YYEEEE. The V segment lost 0 bases and the J segment 2 bases; nucleotides outside the gene matches: 4. CDR3 size: 17 residues. The CDR3 region is CASSLVLAGGDTDTQYF. CDR3 bases: TGTGCCAGCAGCTTGGTACTAGCGGGGGGCGACACAGATACGCAGTATTTT.

The gene calls are TRBV5-1 and TRBJ2-7; 8 bases are a match to TRBD1. From germline, CDR1 is SGHRS and CDR2 YFSETQ. V dropped 4 bases and J dropped 5; count of bases not matched to a gene: 8. This CDR3 contains 14 residues. The DNA for the CDR3 is TGCGCCAGCAGCCTCGGACAGGGAGTCGACGAGCAGTACTTC. This encodes CASSLGQGVDEQYF.

The rearrangement uses TRBV6-5 and TRBJ2-7; 7 nucleotides match TRBD2. Germline values: CDR1 MNHEY, CDR2 SVGAGI. The CDR3 loop spans 16 amino acids. Trimming took 0 bases from V and 0 from J; bases not matched to a gene: 5. The CDR3 here is CASSYSGGTLSYEQYF. Here the CDR3 DNA reads TGTGCCAGCAGTTACTCGGGGGGGACCCTCTCCTACGAGCAGTACTTC.